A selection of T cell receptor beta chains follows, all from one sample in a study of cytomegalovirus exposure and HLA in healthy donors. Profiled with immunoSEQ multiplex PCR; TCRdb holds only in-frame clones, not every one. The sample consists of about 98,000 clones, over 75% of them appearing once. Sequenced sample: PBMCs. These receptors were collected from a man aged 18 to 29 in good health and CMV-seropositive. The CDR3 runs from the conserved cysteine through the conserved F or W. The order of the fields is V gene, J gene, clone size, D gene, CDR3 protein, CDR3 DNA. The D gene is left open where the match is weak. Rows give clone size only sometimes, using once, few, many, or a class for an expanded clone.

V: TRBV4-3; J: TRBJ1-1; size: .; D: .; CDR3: CASSSGSTDLREAFF; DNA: TGCGCCAGCAGCTCCGGATCGACTGATTTAAGGGAAGCTTTCTTT
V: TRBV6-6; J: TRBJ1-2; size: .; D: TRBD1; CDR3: CASSLGTATTNYGYTF; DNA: TGTGCCAGCAGTCTCGGGACAGCCACAACTAACTATGGCTACACCTTC
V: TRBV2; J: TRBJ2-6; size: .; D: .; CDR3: CASSARSGANVLTF; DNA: TGTGCCAGCAGTGCCCGCTCTGGGGCCAACGTCCTGACTTTC
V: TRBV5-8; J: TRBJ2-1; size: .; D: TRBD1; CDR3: CASNRQGRSYNEQFF; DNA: TGTGCCAGCAATCGACAGGGGCGCTCCTACAATGAGCAGTTCTTC
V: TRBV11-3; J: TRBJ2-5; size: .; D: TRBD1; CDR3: CASSSGQGNRGQETQYF; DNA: TGTGCCAGCAGCTCCGGACAGGGGAATAGGGGCCAAGAGACCCAGTACTTC
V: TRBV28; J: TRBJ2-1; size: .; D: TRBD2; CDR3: CASRWTSGRARFNEQFF; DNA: TGTGCCAGCAGATGGACTAGCGGGAGGGCCCGGTTCAATGAGCAGTTCTTC
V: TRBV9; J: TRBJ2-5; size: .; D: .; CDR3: CASSVDPGRTQETQYF; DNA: TGTGCCAGCAGCGTAGACCCAGGGCGGACACAAGAGACCCAGTACTTC
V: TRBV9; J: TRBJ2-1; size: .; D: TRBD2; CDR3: CASSAKTSGRDNEQFF; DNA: TGTGCCAGCAGCGCCAAAACTAGCGGGAGGGACAATGAGCAGTTCTTC
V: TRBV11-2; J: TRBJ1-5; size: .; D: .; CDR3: CASSLSLNQPQHF; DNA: TGTGCCAGCAGCTTATCCCTCAATCAGCCCCAGCATTTT
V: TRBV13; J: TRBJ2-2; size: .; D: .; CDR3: CASSLGRSNTGELFF; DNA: TGTGCCAGCAGCTTAGGGCGGAGTAACACCGGGGAGCTGTTTTTT
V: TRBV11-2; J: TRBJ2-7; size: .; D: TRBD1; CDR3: CASSLDRTGGFTYEQYF; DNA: TGTGCCAGCAGCTTAGATCGCACAGGGGGCTTTACCTACGAGCAGTACTTC
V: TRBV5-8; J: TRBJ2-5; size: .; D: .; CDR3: CASTLSAGQETQYF; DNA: TGTGCCAGCACCCTGTCGGCGGGGCAAGAGACCCAGTACTTC
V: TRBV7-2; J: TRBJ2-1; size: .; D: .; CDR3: CASSLVSSSYNEQFF; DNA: TGTGCCAGCAGCTTAGTTAGTAGCTCCTACAATGAGCAGTTCTTC
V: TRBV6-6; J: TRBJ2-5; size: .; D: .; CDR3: CASNTGSGETQYF; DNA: TGTGCCAGCAATACAGGGTCCGGGGAGACCCAGTACTTC
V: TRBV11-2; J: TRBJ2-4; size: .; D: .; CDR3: CASSFNRADIQYF; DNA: TGTGCCAGCAGCTTTAACAGGGCTGACATTCAGTACTTC
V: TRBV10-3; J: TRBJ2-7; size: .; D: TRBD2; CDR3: CATGFLAGQIYEQYF; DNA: TGTGCCACCGGCTTCCTAGCGGGACAAATCTACGAGCAGTACTTC
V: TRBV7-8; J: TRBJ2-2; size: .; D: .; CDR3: CASSPDLANTGELFF; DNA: TGTGCCAGCAGCCCAGACTTAGCGAACACCGGGGAGCTGTTTTTT
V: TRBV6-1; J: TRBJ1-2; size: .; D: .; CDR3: CASSVGGPYGYTF; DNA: TGTGCCAGCAGTGTGGGGGGGCCCTATGGCTACACCTTC
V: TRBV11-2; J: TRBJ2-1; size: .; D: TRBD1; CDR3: CASRPQGSNNEQFF; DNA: TGTGCCAGCAGACCACAGGGGTCTAACAATGAGCAGTTCTTC
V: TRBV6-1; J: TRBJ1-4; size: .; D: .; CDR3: CASSEYRGSANEKLFF; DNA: TGTGCCAGCAGTGAATATAGGGGGTCGGCTAATGAAAAACTGTTTTTT
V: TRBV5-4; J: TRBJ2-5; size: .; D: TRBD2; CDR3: CASSLGVMAGGQETQYF; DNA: TGTGCCAGCAGCTTGGGTGTAATGGCGGGGGGGCAGGAGACCCAGTACTTC
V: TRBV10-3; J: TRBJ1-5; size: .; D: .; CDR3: CAISDSTVNQPQHF; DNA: TGTGCCATCAGTGACTCGACAGTCAATCAGCCCCAGCATTTT
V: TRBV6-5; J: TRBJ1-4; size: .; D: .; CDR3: CASSYGGRRTNEKLFF; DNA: TGTGCCAGCAGTTACGGGGGCCGCCGAACTAATGAAAAACTGTTTTTT
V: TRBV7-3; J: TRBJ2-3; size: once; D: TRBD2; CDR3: CASSSPGLTDTQYF; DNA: TGTGCCAGCAGCTCGCCGGGACTAACAGATACGCAGTATTTT
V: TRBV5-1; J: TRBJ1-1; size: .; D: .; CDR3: CASSFGQPNTEAFF; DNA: TGCGCCAGCAGCTTCGGACAGCCGAACACTGAAGCTTTCTTT
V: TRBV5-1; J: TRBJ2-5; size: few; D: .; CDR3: CASSPEIQETQYF; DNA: TGCGCCAGCAGCCCCGAGATTCAAGAGACCCAGTACTTC
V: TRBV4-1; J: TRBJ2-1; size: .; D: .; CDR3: CASSQVGTRGVSEQFF; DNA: TGCGCCAGCAGCCAAGTAGGGACCAGGGGGGTAAGCGAGCAGTTCTTC
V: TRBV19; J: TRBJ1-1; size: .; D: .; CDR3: CASTPLDRGMNTEAFF; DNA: TGTGCCAGTACTCCCTTAGATCGAGGGATGAACACTGAAGCTTTCTTT
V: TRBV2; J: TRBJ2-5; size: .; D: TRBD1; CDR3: CASSEHPGQRKETQYF; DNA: TGTGCCAGCAGTGAACATCCGGGACAGAGGAAAGAGACCCAGTACTTC
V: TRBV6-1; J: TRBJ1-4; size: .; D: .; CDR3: CASSEQSNEKLFF; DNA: TGTGCCAGCAGTGAGCAGTCTAATGAAAAACTGTTTTTT
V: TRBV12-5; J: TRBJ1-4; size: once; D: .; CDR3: CASGLPGAPNEKLFF; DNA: TGTGCTAGTGGTCTGCCAGGGGCTCCTAATGAAAAACTGTTTTTT
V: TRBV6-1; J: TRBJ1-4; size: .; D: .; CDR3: CASSEYRATNEKLFF; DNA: TGTGCCAGCAGTGAGTACAGGGCAACTAATGAAAAACTGTTTTTT
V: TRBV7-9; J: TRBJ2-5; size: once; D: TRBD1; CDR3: CASSLRQGGRVQETQYF; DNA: TGTGCCAGCAGCTTAAGACAGGGTGGACGGGTACAAGAGACCCAGTACTTC
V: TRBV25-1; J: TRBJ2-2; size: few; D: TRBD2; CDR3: CASRGLVEWELFF; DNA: TGTGCCAGCAGAGGACTAGTTGAGTGGGAGCTGTTTTTT
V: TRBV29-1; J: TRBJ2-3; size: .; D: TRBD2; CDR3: CTIRTSGVTDTQYF; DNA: TGCACCATAAGGACTAGCGGGGTCACAGATACGCAGTATTTT
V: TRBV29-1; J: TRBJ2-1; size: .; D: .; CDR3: CSVRMDMINEQFF; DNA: TGCAGCGTTCGGATGGACATGATCAATGAGCAGTTCTTC
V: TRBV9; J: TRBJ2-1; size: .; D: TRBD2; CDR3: CASSESGGPSYNEQFF; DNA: TGTGCCAGCAGCGAGAGCGGGGGCCCCTCCTACAATGAGCAGTTCTTC
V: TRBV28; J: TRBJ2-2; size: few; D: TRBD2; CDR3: CASSLWGLAGGPGELFF; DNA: TGTGCCAGCAGTTTATGGGGACTAGCGGGAGGGCCCGGGGAGCTGTTTTTT
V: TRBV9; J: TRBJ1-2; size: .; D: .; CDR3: CASSNLGDYGYTF; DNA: TGTGCCAGCAGCAATTTAGGGGACTATGGCTACACCTTC
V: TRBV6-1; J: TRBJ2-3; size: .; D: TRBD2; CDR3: CASSEGLVYTDTQYF; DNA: TGTGCCAGCAGTGAGGGACTAGTCTACACAGATACGCAGTATTTT
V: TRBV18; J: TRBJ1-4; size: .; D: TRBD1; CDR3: CASSPRAGGDEKLFF; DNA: TGTGCCAGCTCACCACGGGCAGGGGGCGACGAAAAACTGTTTTTT
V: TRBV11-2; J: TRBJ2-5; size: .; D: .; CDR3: CASSLTPSWETQYF; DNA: TGTGCCAGCAGCTTAACTCCCTCTTGGGAGACCCAGTACTTC
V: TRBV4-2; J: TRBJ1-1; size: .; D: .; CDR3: CASSWGGEETEAFF; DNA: TGTGCCAGCAGCTGGGGGGGCGAGGAAACTGAAGCTTTCTTT
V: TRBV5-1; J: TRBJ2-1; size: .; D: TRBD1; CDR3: CASSWDRVPYNEQFF; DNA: TGCGCCAGCAGCTGGGACAGGGTTCCCTACAATGAGCAGTTCTTC
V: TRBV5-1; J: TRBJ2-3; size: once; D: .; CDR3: CASSLGGASTDTQYF; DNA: TGCGCCAGCAGCTTGGGCGGCGCTAGCACAGATACGCAGTATTTT